The 26 T cell receptor beta chains listed next were all sequenced from one sample in a study of metastatic and nonmetastatic thyroid tumors. No treatment had been given to any patient before thyroid surgery. TCRdb ran MiXCR on the PCR reads. In the table there are tens of thousands of clones, 20% to 25% of which are singletons. Input material: blood. The origin of the receptors is a female donor with papillary thyroid cancer or a benign thyroid nodule (not recorded which). Some clones in this sample may be carry-over from other donors' samples.

This clone has only a few counts. This rearrangement joins TRBV6-2 or TRBV6-3 to TRBJ2-7, with TRBD2 as a possible D gene (6 bases). Germline V gives CDR1 MNHEY, CDR2 SVGEGT. Trimming removed 0 bases at V and 4 bases at J, with 7 bases between. The CDR3 has 13 amino acids. The CDR3 sequence is CASSYSGRYEQYF. In DNA form, the CDR3 reads TGTGCCAGCAGTTACTCAGGGAGGTACGAGCAGTACTTC.

The CDR3 is CASSQDHRTGEAFF. In DNA form, the CDR3 reads TGCGCCAGCAGCCAAGATCATCGGACAGGGGAAGCTTTCTTT. The chain combines TRBV4-3 with TRBJ1-1; 8 nucleotides line up with TRBD1. J gave up 8 bases and V 0 bases, and 5 bases lay outside the gene matches. This CDR3 has 14 residues. Per the germline V gene, CDR1 is LGHNA and CDR2 is YSLEER.

This clone was observed a handful of times. The V gene is TRBV27, the J gene TRBJ2-6; tentatively, D is TRBD2 (5 bases). V lost 6 bases to trimming and J lost 1 base, with 7 bases between them. Germline assignment: CDR1 MNHEY and CDR2 SMNVEV (reference sequence). This CDR3 spans 14 amino acids. CDR3 sequence reads: CASRGGSGANVLTF. CDR3 nucleotides: TGTGCCAGCAGAGGAGGTTCTGGGGCCAACGTCCTGACTTTC.

This clone came up many times. In DNA, the CDR3 is TGTGCCACCAGTGATTGGACGAACACTGAAGCTTTCTTT. Translation gives CATSDWTNTEAFF. The chain links TRBV24-1 to TRBJ1-1; no clear D gene. The CDR3 is 13 amino acids. Germline V gene data show CDR1 as KGHDR and CDR2 as SFDVKD. With 2 bases removed from V and 1 base from J, the gap between germline ends came to 4 bases.

This clone was picked up many times. The genes are TRBV20-1 and TRBJ2-7; D is undetermined. V lost 3 bases and J lost 0, with 6 bases in between. CDR1 and CDR2 from the germline V gene are DFQATT and SNEGSKA (reference sequence). This CDR3 comprises 12 residues. CDR3 sequence reads: CSASVPSYEQYF. CDR3 DNA: TGCAGTGCTAGTGTTCCCTCCTACGAGCAGTACTTC.

This clone was seen many times. This chain connects TRBV19 to TRBJ1-2; TRBD1 matches 9 bases. With 9 bases clipped from V and 5 bases from J, the junction kept 7 bases outside the gene matches. CDR1 is LNHDA, CDR2 SQIVND, per germline (reference sequence). CDR3 length: 13 residues. The CDR3: CASYRDRVYGYTF. DNA of the CDR3: TGTGCCAGCTACCGGGACAGGGTTTATGGCTACACCTTC.

This clone was counted many times. The gene calls are TRBV19 and TRBJ2-1; the D gene is possibly TRBD1 (5 bases). Germline V gene data show CDR1 as LNHDA and CDR2 as SQIVND (reference sequence). The CDR3 is made up of 15 amino acids. V gave up 5 bases and J gave up 4 bases, with 15 bases separating them. The CDR3 region is CASSLTLGHYNEQFF. In DNA, the CDR3 is TGTGCCAGTAGTCTCACCCTCGGACATTACAATGAGCAGTTCTTC.

The chain employs TRBV15 and TRBJ2-1; 11 bases match TRBD2. The trim removed 3 bases at V and 8 bases at J, leaving 6 bases unmatched. CDR3 length: 15 amino acids. The germline CDR1 and CDR2 sequences are LNHNV and YYDKDF (reference sequence). The DNA for the CDR3 is TGTGCCACCAGCAGGGTTACTAGCGGGAGCTATGAGCAGTTCTTC. Translated, it gives CATSRVTSGSYEQFF.

On this clone itself: Just one base apart from a much larger clone, this may be a read error. V is TRBV11-3 and J is TRBJ2-7; maybe TRBD2 (5 bases). Trimming pared 2 bases from V and 7 bases from J, leaving 21 bases between. In germline, CDR1 is SGHNT, CDR2 YENEEA. The CDR3 is made up of 16 amino acids. DNA for the CDR3: TGTGCCAGCAGCTTACCCCTATCGGGGTCCTATGAGGAGCAGTACTTC. Amino acid sequence: CASSLPLSGSYEEQYF.

This clone was recorded a few times. The rearrangement joins TRBV6-1 to TRBJ1-5; maybe TRBD1 (5 bases). CDR1 MNHNS and CDR2 SASEGT come from the germline V gene. The V end was cut by 4 bases, the J end by 0 bases, with 10 bases between. The CDR3 sequence is 15 residues long. Here the CDR3 reads CASSAYRNSNQPQHF. CDR3 coding DNA: TGTGCCAGCAGTGCCTACAGGAATAGCAATCAGCCCCAGCATTTT.

The genes are TRBV5-1 and TRBJ1-2; a weak D match, TRBD1 (6 bases). The CDR3 contains 15 residues. Per germline, CDR1 SGHRS and CDR2 YFSETQ. V gave up 1 base and J gave up 4 bases, with 14 bases separating them. The CDR3 DNA is TGCGCCAGCAGCTTGTCATTGGGGGCGAGCTATGGCTACACCTTC. Protein: CASSLSLGASYGYTF.

This clone was picked up many times. The gene calls are TRBV9 and TRBJ1-3; D is unclear. V lost 0 bases and J lost 1, with 5 bases in between. CDR1 is SGDLS and CDR2 is YYNGEE in the germline V gene. The CDR3 consists of 14 residues. CDR3 protein: CASSVAGSGNTIYF. In DNA, the CDR3 is TGTGCCAGCAGCGTAGCTGGGTCTGGAAACACCATATATTTT.

The chain combines TRBV12-5 with TRBJ2-5, with D possibly TRBD1 on 6 matching bases. This CDR3 contains 13 residues. V was clipped by 6 bases and J by 5 bases, with 13 bases between them. Germline values: CDR1 LGHNT, CDR2 FRNRAP. The CDR3 DNA is TGTGCTAGTGGGTGTACAGGGCGGGAGACCCAGTACTTC. As protein: CASGCTGRETQYF.

This clone was picked up a small number of times. A read error is possible here, since a much larger clone lies one base away. The chain employs TRBV28 and TRBJ1-2; weak D call: TRBD1 (5 bases). Germline CDR1 is MDHEN and CDR2 is SYDVKM. V lost 5 bases, J lost 0 bases, and 19 bases lay in between. This CDR3 is 17 amino acids long. CDR3 DNA sequence: TGTGCCAGCAGTCTTAAGTACCAAGTGACAGCTAACTATGGCTACACCTTC. Translation: CASSLKYQVTANYGYTF.

This clone was found many times. The chain links TRBV11-1 to TRBJ1-2, with 7 positions matching TRBD1. The CDR3 totals 17 residues. The germline V gene encodes CDR1 SGHAT and CDR2 FQDESV (reference sequence). V gave up 4 bases and J gave up 4 bases; unmatched junction bases: 15. The CDR3 protein is CASSSSVRPGGIYGYTF. DNA for the CDR3: TGTGCCAGCAGCTCCTCCGTTCGTCCAGGGGGAATCTATGGCTACACCTTC.

This clone was counted many times. The J gene is TRBJ2-1, the V gene TRBV7-2; D perhaps matches TRBD2 (5 bases). In germline, CDR1 is SGHTA, CDR2 FQGNSA. The length of the CDR3 is 13 residues. Trimming cost V 4 bases and J 7 bases, with 11 bases left between them. The CDR3 region is CASSSSPMNEQFF. The CDR3 DNA is TGTGCCAGCAGCTCTAGCCCCATGAATGAGCAGTTCTTC.

The sample holds a few counts of this clone. The chain couples TRBV27 to TRBJ2-3; maybe TRBD1 (5 bases). The CDR3 length is 14 residues. Germline V gene lookup returns CDR1 MNHEY and CDR2 SMNVEV (reference sequence). The germline V and J ends were trimmed by 0 bases and 6 bases, with 10 bases remaining between them. The chain's CDR3 is CASSLSWGADTQYF. CDR3 DNA: TGTGCCAGCAGTTTATCGTGGGGCGCCGATACGCAGTATTTT.

By sample fraction, this clone is medium-sized. The CDR3 loop is CASAGGAPNSPLHF. In DNA form, the CDR3 reads TGTGCCAGCGCCGGGGGGGCGCCGAATTCACCCCTCCACTTT. V and J are TRBV28 and TRBJ1-6; possible D gene TRBD1, 6 bases. Germline CDR1 reads MDHEN; CDR2 reads SYDVKM. V was trimmed by 8 bases and J by 7 bases, leaving 15 bases between them. The CDR3 totals 14 residues. Full variable domain (rest looked up from reference TRBV28 and TRBJ1-6): DVKVTQSSRYLVKRTGEKVFLECVQDMDHENMFWYRQDPGLGLRLIYFSYDVKMKEKGDIPEGYSVSREKKERFSLILESASTNQTSMYLCASAGGAPNSPLHFGNGTRLTVT.

This clone has at least ten counts. The CDR3 nucleotides read TGTGCCAGCAGCTTAAAGCGGGGGGGTCAAGAGACCCAGTACTTC. It is translated as CASSLKRGGQETQYF. The gene calls are TRBV7-2 and TRBJ2-5; TRBD2 agrees at 10 bases. V shed 2 bases and J 2 bases; nucleotides not matched to a gene: 2. This CDR3 has 15 amino acids. Germline loops: CDR1 SGHTA, CDR2 FQGNSA.

This clone was counted at least ten times. The chain combines TRBV2 with TRBJ1-6; 8 nucleotides agree with TRBD1. The germline V gene encodes CDR1 SNHLY and CDR2 FYNNEI. There are 15 residues in the CDR3. The V and J ends lost 2 bases and 6 bases, in that order; junction bases with no gene match: 3. This CDR3 is CASSEWQGANSPLHF. As DNA, the CDR3 is TGTGCCAGCAGTGAATGGCAGGGGGCTAATTCACCCCTCCACTTT.

This clone counts as medium-sized. The V call is TRBV6-1, the J call TRBJ1-2; TRBD1 aligns across 10 bases. Germline loops: CDR1 MNHNS, CDR2 SASEGT. Trimming at V came to 6 bases and at J to 8 bases, leaving 12 bases not matched to a gene. The CDR3 has 15 amino acids. The CDR3 is CASRAPGQGLEGYTF. CDR3 coding DNA: TGTGCCAGCAGGGCACCGGGACAGGGGTTAGAAGGCTACACCTTC.

Judged by abundance, this clone is medium-sized. Within the sample, other DNA sequences also encode this same CDR3. The V call is TRBV12-3 or TRBV12-4, the J call TRBJ1-2, with D hard to call. CDR3 size: 15 residues. Trimming took 0 bases from V and 1 from J, leaving 9 bases between them. As DNA, the CDR3 is TGTGCCAGCAGTTTAGCGCACAGATTTAACTATGGCTACACCTTC. It is translated as CASSLAHRFNYGYTF.

In its sample, this clone ranks as medium-sized. The rearrangement joins TRBV12-3 or TRBV12-4 to TRBJ2-7, with D perhaps matching TRBD1 or TRBD2 (5 bases each). The CDR3 extends over 12 amino acids. The V and J ends lost 3 bases and 7 bases respectively, with 10 bases between them. The CDR3 here is CASSLRGVEQYF. CDR3 bases: TGTGCCAGCAGTTTGAGGGGAGTGGAGCAGTACTTC.

The J gene is TRBJ1-3, the V gene TRBV3-1, with D uncertain. V dropped 4 bases and J dropped 1 base, with 8 bases sitting between them. The V gene's germline CDR1 is LGHDT and CDR2 YNNKEL (reference sequence). The CDR3 spans 14 residues. CDR3 amino acids: CASSRRRSGNTIYF. CDR3 coding DNA: TGTGCCAGCAGCCGTAGGAGGTCTGGAAACACCATATATTTT. Using reference TRBV3-1 and TRBJ1-3 for the parts outside the CDR3, the full variable domain is DTAVSQTPKYLVTQMGNDKSIKCEQNLGHDTMYWYKQDSKKFLKIMFSYNNKELIINETVPNRFSPKSPDKAHLNLHINSLELGDSAVYFCASSRRRSGNTIYFGEGSWLTVV.

About this clone itself: Its ends do not fully match the called genes, so a read error is possible. The genes are TRBV7-2 and TRBJ1-2, with 7 positions matching TRBD1. The CDR3 covers 14 residues. Germline V gives CDR1 SGHTA, CDR2 FQGNSA. The DNA for the CDR3 is TGTGCCAGCGGCTTAGCCAGGGGGGACTATGGCTACACCTTC. This sequence encodes CASGLARGDYGYTF.

The sample holds a few counts of this clone. This rearrangement joins TRBV12-3 or TRBV12-4 to TRBJ2-5; no definite D call. V gave up 6 bases and J gave up 5 bases, with 13 bases separating them. CDR3 size: 13 residues. CDR3 in DNA: TGTGCCAGCAGCGACCGCGTTGGGGAGACCCAGTACTTC. It is translated as CASSDRVGETQYF.